The rows below give T cell receptor beta chains drawn from one sample of a study of beta chain features in type 1 diabetes. Assay: immunoSEQ multiplex PCR; the TCRdb copy retains only in-frame clones and omits some. This table has fewer than 550,000 clones, approximately 10% appearing once. Sequences were obtained from naive CD4+ T cells from blood. These receptors all stem from a woman aged 18-30 years in good health. CDR3s include the opening cysteine and the closing phenylalanine or tryptophan. D genes are given only for firm matches. Clone size is shown for a subset of rows, as once, few, many or a class of expanded clone.

d_gene: -
j_gene: TRBJ1-1
abundance: -
v_gene: TRBV29-1
CDR3aa: CSSEVPQNTEAFF
CDR3nt: TGCAGCTCGGAAGTACCGCAGAACACTGAAGCTTTCTTT

d_gene: TRBD1
j_gene: TRBJ1-2
abundance: few
v_gene: TRBV7-2
CDR3aa: CASSLGQGTGYGYTF
CDR3nt: TGTGCCAGCAGCTTGGGACAGGGGACTGGCTATGGCTACACCTTC

d_gene: TRBD1
j_gene: TRBJ2-7
abundance: -
v_gene: TRBV18
CDR3aa: CASSNRDRASYEQYF
CDR3nt: TGTGCCAGCTCAAACCGGGACAGGGCCTCCTACGAGCAGTACTTC

d_gene: -
j_gene: TRBJ2-3
abundance: -
v_gene: TRBV19
CDR3aa: CASIEPGTKVHTQYF
CDR3nt: TGTGCCAGTATCGAACCGGGGACGAAGGTGCATACGCAGTATTTT

d_gene: -
j_gene: TRBJ1-2
abundance: few
v_gene: TRBV29-1
CDR3aa: CSGTRGGNYGYTF
CDR3nt: TGCAGCGGGACACGTGGAGGGAACTATGGCTACACCTTC

d_gene: TRBD1
j_gene: TRBJ1-2
abundance: -
v_gene: TRBV7-9
CDR3aa: CASSSLDRGAGYTF
CDR3nt: TGTGCCAGCAGCTCACTCGACAGGGGTGCTGGCTACACCTTC

d_gene: -
j_gene: TRBJ2-3
abundance: few
v_gene: TRBV2
CDR3aa: CASRRQAAGDTQYF
CDR3nt: TGTGCCAGCAGGCGACAGGCTGCGGGGGATACGCAGTATTTT

d_gene: TRBD2
j_gene: TRBJ2-3
abundance: -
v_gene: TRBV7-2
CDR3aa: CASSLKRDRDTQYF
CDR3nt: TGTGCCAGCAGCTTAAAGCGGGATAGAGATACGCAGTATTTT

d_gene: -
j_gene: TRBJ2-5
abundance: -
v_gene: TRBV28
CDR3aa: CASRVGLSNQETQYF
CDR3nt: TGTGCCAGCAGGGTGGGTCTCAGTAACCAAGAGACCCAGTACTTC

d_gene: -
j_gene: TRBJ1-2
abundance: -
v_gene: TRBV30
CDR3aa: CAWSILYGYTF
CDR3nt: TGTGCCTGGAGTATTCTTTATGGCTACACCTTC

d_gene: -
j_gene: TRBJ2-3
abundance: few
v_gene: TRBV2
CDR3aa: CASSGPADTQYF
CDR3nt: TGTGCCAGCAGTGGGCCTGCAGATACGCAGTATTTT

d_gene: -
j_gene: TRBJ2-2
abundance: few
v_gene: TRBV7-3
CDR3aa: CASSLSGTNTGELFF
CDR3nt: TGTGCCAGCAGCTTATCCGGGACGAACACCGGGGAGCTGTTTTTT

d_gene: -
j_gene: TRBJ2-1
abundance: few
v_gene: TRBV5-6
CDR3aa: CASSLSDRSSYNEQFF
CDR3nt: TGTGCCAGCAGCTTGTCCGACAGGAGCTCCTACAATGAGCAGTTCTTC

d_gene: -
j_gene: TRBJ2-5
abundance: few
v_gene: TRBV7-9
CDR3aa: CASNDSPTMRAQYF
CDR3nt: TGTGCCAGCAACGATTCCCCTACCATGAGGGCCCAGTACTTC